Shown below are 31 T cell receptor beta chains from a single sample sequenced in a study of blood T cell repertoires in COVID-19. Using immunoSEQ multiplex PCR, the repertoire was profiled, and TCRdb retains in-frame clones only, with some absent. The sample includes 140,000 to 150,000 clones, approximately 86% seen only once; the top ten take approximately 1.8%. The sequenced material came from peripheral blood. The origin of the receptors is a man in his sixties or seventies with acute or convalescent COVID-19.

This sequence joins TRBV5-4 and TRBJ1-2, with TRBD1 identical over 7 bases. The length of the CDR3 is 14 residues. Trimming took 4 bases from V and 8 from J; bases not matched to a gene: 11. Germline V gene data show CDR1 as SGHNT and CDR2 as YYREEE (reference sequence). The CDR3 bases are TGTGCCAGCAGCCAGTATGACAGGGCGCGGGGCTACACCTTC. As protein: CASSQYDRARGYTF.

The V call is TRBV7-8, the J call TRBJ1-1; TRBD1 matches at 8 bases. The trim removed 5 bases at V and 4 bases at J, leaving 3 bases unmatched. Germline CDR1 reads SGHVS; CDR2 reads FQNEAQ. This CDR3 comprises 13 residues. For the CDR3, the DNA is TGTGCCAGCAGCATCACAGGGGGCACTGAAGCTTTCTTT. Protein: CASSITGGTEAFF.

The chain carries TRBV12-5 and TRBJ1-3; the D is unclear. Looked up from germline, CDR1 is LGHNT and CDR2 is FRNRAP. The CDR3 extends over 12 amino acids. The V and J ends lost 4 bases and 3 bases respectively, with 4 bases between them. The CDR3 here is CASGSGGNTIYF. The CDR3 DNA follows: TGTGCTAGTGGTTCGGGTGGAAACACCATATATTTT.

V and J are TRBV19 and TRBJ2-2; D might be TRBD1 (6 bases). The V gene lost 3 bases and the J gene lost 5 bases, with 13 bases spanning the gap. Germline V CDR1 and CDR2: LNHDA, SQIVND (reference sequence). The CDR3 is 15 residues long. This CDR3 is CASSIISGETGELFF. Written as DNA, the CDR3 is TGTGCCAGTAGTATCATTTCAGGGGAAACCGGGGAGCTGTTTTTT.

DNA of the CDR3: TGTGCCAGCAGCTCACGGCAGGGCGACACTGAAGCTTTCTTT. It specifies CASSSRQGDTEAFF. The genes are TRBV7-9 and TRBJ1-1, with a weak D call TRBD1 (5 bases). This CDR3 contains 14 residues. The germline CDR1 and CDR2 sequences are SEHNR and FQNEAQ (reference sequence). The germline V and J ends were trimmed by 4 bases and 3 bases, with 12 bases remaining between them.

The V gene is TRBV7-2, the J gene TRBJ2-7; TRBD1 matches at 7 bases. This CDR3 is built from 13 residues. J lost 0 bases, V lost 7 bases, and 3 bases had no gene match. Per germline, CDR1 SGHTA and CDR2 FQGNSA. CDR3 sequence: CASTGDSSYEQYF. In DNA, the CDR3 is TGTGCCAGCACCGGGGACAGCTCCTACGAGCAGTACTTC.

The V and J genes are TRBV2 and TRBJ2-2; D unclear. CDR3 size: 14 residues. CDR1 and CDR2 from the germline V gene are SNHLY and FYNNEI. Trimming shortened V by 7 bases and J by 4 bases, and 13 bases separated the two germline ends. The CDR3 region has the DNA TGTGCCAGCAATCGGCTAGTCGGCACCGGGGAGCTGTTTTTT. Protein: CASNRLVGTGELFF.

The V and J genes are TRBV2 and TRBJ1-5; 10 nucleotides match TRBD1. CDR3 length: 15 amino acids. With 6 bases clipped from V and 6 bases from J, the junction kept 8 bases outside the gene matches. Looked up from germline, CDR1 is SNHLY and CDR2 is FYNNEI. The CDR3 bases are TGTGCCAGCAGGGTGACAGGGGGCCGGGGTCAGCCCCAGCATTTT. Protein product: CASRVTGGRGQPQHF.

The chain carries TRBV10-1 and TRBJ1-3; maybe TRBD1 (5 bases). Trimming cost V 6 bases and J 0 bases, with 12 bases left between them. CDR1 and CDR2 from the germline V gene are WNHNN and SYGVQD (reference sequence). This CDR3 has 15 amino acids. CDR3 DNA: TGCGCCAGCAGCGACAGCCAGAGCTCTGGAAACACCATATATTTT. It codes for CASSDSQSSGNTIYF.

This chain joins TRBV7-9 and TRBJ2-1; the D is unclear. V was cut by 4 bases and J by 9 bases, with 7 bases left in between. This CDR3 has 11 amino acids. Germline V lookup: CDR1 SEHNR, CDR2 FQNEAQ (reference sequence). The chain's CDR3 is CASSSRGEQFF. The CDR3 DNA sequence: TGTGCCAGCAGCTCAAGAGGTGAGCAGTTCTTC.

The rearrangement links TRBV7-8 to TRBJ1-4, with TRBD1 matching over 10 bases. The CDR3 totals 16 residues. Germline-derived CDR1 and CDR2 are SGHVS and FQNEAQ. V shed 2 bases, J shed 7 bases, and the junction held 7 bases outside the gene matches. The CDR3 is CASSLRRTGGGEKLFF. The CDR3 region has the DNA TGTGCCAGCAGCTTACGAAGGACAGGGGGAGGTGAAAAACTGTTTTTT.

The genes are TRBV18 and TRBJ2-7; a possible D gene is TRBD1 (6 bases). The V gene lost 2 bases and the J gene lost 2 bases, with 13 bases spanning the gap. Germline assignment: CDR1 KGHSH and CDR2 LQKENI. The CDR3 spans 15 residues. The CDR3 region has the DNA TGTGCCAGCTCACCAGGCGCAGGGGCGCCCTACGAGCAGTACTTC. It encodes CASSPGAGAPYEQYF.

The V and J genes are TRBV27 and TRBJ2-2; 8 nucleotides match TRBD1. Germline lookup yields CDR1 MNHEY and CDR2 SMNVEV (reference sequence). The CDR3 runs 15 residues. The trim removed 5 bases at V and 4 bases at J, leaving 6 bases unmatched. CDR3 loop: CASSPTGAATGELFF. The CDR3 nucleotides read TGTGCCAGCAGTCCGACAGGGGCTGCCACCGGGGAGCTGTTTTTT.

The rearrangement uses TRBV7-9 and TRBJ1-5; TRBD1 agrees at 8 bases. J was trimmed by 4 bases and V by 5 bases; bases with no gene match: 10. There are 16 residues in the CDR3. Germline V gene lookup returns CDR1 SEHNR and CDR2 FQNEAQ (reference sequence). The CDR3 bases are TGTGCCAGCAGCCCAGGGGGCAGGGGGCCAAATCAGCCCCAGCATTTT. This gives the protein CASSPGGRGPNQPQHF. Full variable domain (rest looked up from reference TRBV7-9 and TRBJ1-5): DTGVSQNPRHKITKRGQNVTFRCDPISEHNRLYWYRQTLGQGPEFLTYFQNEAQLEKSRLLSDRFSAERPKGSFSTLEIQRTEQGDSAMYLCASSPGGRGPNQPQHFGDGTRLSIL.

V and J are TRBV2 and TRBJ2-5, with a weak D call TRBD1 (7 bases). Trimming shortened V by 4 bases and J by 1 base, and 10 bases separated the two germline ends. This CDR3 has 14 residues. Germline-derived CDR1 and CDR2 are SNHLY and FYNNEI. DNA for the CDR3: TGTGCCAGCAGTGTCCAGGGGGGCCAAGAGACCCAGTACTTC. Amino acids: CASSVQGGQETQYF.

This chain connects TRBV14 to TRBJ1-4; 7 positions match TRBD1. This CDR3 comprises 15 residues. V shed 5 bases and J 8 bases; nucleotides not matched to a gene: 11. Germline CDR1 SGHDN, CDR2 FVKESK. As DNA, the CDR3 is TGTGCCAGCAGCGTGGGGCCGGGACAGCTAGAAAAACTGTTTTTT. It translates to CASSVGPGQLEKLFF. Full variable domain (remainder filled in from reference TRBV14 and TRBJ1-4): EAGVTQFPSHSVIEKGQTVTLRCDPISGHDNLYWYRRVMGKEIKFLLHFVKESKQDESGMPNNRFLAERTGGTYSTLKVQPAELEDSGVYFCASSVGPGQLEKLFFGSGTQLSVL.

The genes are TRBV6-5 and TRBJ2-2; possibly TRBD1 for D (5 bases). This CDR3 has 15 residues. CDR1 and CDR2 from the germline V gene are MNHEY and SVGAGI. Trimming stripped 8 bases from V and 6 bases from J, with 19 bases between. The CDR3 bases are TGTGCCAGCGATGAGGCAGGGAAAGAGTCCGGGGAGCTGTTTTTT. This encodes CASDEAGKESGELFF.

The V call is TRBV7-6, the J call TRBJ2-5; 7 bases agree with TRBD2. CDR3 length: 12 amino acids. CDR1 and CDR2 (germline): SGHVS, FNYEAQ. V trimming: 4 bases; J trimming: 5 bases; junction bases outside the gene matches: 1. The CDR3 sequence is CASSWGGETQYF. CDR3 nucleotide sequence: TGTGCCAGCAGCTGGGGGGGTGAGACCCAGTACTTC.

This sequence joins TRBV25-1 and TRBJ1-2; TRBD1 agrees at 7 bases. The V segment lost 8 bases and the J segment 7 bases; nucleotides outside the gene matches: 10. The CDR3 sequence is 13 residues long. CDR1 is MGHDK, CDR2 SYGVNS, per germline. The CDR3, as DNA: TGTGCCAGCGGAAGACAGGGAAGGGTTGGCTACACCTTC. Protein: CASGRQGRVGYTF.

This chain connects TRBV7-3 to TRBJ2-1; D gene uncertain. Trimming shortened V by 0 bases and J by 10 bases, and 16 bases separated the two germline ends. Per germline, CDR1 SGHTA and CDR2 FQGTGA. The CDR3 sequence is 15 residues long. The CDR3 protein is CASSLTAFFGDEQFF. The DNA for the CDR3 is TGTGCCAGCAGCTTAACGGCCTTTTTCGGAGACGAGCAGTTCTTC.

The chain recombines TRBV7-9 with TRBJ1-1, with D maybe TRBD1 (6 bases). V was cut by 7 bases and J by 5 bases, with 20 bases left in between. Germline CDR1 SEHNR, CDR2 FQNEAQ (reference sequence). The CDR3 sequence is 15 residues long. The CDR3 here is CASTQFGGRGTEAFF. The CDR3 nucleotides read TGTGCCAGCACCCAGTTTGGGGGGAGGGGGACTGAAGCTTTCTTT.

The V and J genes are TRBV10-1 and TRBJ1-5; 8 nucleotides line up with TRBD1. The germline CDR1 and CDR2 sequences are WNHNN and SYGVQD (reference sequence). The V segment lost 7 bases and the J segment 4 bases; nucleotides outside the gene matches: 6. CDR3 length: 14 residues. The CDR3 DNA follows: TGCGCCAGCAACCCGGGACAGGAGAATCAGCCCCAGCATTTT. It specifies CASNPGQENQPQHF.

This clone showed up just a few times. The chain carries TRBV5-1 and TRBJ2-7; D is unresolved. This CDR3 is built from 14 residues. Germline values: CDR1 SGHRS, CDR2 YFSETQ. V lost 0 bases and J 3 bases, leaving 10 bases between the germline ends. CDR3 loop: CASSLDLVIYEQYF. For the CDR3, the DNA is TGCGCCAGCAGCTTGGACCTAGTAATCTACGAGCAGTACTTC. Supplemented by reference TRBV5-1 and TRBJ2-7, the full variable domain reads KAGVTQTPRYLIKTRGQQVTLSCSPISGHRSVSWYQQTPGQGLQFLFEYFSETQRNKGNFPGRFSGRQFSNSRSEMNVSTLELGDSALYLCASSLDLVIYEQYFGPGTRLTVT.

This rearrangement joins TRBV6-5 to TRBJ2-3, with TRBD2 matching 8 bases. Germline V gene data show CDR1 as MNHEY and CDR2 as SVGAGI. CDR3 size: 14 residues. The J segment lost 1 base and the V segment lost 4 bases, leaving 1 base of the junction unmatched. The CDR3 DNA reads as TGTGCCAGCAGTTTGACTAGCGGCACAGATACGCAGTATTTT. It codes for CASSLTSGTDTQYF.

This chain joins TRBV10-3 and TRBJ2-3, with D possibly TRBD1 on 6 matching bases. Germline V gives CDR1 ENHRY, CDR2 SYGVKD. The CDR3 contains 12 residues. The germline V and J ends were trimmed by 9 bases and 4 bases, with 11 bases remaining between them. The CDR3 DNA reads TGTGCCATTGGGGACACGCCAGATACGCAGTATTTT. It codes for CAIGDTPDTQYF.

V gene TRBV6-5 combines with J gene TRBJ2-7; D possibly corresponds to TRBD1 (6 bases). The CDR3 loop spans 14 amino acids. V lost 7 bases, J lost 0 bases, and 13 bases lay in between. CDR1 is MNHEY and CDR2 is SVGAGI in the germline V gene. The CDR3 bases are TGTGCCAGCACCCAGGTAGGGGGCTCCTACGAGCAGTACTTC. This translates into CASTQVGGSYEQYF.

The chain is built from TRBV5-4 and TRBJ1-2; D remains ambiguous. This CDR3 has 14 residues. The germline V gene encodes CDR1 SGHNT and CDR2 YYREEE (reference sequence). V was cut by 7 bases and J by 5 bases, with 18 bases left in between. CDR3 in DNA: TGTGCCAGCTCACGAGGGCGGGCGTCGTATGGCTACACCTTC. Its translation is CASSRGRASYGYTF.

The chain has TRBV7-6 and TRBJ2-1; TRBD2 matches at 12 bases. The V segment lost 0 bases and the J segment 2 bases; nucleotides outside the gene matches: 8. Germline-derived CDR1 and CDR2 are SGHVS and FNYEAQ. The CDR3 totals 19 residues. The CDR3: CASSLAASGGALPYNEQFF. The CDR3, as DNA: TGTGCCAGCAGCTTAGCGGCTAGCGGGGGGGCCTTACCCTACAATGAGCAGTTCTTC.

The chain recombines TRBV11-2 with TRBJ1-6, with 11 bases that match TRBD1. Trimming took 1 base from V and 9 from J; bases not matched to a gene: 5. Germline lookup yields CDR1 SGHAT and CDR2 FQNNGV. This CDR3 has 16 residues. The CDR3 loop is CASSLGTGGPRSPLHF. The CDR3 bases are TGTGCCAGCAGCTTAGGGACAGGGGGCCCCCGTTCACCCCTCCACTTT.

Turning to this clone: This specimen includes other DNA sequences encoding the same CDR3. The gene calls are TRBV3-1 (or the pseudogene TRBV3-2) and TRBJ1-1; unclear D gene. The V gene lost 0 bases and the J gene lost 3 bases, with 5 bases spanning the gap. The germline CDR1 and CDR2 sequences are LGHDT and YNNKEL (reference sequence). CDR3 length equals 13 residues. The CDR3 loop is CASSQDGHTEAFF. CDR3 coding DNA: TGTGCCAGCAGCCAAGACGGTCACACTGAAGCTTTCTTT.

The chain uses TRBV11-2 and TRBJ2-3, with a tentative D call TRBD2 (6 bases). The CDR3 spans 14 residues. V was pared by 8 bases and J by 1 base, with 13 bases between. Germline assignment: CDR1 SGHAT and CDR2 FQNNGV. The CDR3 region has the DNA TGTGCCAGCCGGCGGGGTCTGGGCACAGATACGCAGTATTTT. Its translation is CASRRGLGTDTQYF.